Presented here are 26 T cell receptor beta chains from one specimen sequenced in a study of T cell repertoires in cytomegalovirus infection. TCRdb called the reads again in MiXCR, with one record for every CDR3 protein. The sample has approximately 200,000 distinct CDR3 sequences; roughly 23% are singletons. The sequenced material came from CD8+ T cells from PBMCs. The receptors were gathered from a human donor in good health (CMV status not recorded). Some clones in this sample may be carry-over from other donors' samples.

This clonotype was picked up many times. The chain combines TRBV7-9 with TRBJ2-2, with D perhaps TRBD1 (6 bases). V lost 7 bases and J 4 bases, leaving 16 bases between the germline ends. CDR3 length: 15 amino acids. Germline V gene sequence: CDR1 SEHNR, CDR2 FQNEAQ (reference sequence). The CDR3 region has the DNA TGTGCCAGCAACCCATCCGGGACACCCACCGGGGAGCTGTTTTTT. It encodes CASNPSGTPTGELFF.

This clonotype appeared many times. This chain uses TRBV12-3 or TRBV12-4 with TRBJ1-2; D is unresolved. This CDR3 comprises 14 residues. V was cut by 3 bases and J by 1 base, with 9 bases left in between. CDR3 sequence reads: CASSFQQYNYGYTF. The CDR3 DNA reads TGTGCCAGCAGTTTTCAACAATATAACTATGGCTACACCTTC.

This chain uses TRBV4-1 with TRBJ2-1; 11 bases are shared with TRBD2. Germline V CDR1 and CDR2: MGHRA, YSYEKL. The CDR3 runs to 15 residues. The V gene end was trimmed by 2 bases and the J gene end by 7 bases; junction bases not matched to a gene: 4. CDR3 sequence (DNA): TGCGCCAGCAGCCAACGTAGCGGGGGGGCGAATGAGCAGTTCTTC. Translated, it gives CASSQRSGGANEQFF.

The CDR3 bases are TGCAGTGCGTGGACTAGCGGGGGGGTGGGTTCTAGCACAGATACGCAGTATTTT. Its protein is CSAWTSGGVGSSTDTQYF. V is TRBV20-1 and J is TRBJ2-3, with 15 bases matching TRBD2. The germline CDR1 and CDR2 sequences are DFQATT and SNEGSKA (reference sequence). The length of the CDR3 is 18 residues. J lost 0 bases, V lost 6 bases, and 10 bases had no gene match.

The CDR3 region has the DNA TGTGCCAGCAGTGAATGGCCTAGCGCAGATACGCAGTATTTT. Amino acids: CASSEWPSADTQYF. The V gene is TRBV2, the J gene TRBJ2-3; a possible D gene is TRBD2 (6 bases). Germline CDR1 reads SNHLY; CDR2 reads FYNNEI. V dropped 2 bases and J dropped 4 bases, with 10 bases sitting between them. CDR3 length: 14 residues. The full variable domain, rest sourced from reference TRBV2 and TRBJ2-3, is EPEVTQTPSHQVTQMGQEVILRCVPISNHLYFYWYRQILGQKVEFLVSFYNNEISEKSEIFDDQFSVERPDGSNFTLKIRSTKLEDSAMYFCASSEWPSADTQYFGPGTRLTVL.

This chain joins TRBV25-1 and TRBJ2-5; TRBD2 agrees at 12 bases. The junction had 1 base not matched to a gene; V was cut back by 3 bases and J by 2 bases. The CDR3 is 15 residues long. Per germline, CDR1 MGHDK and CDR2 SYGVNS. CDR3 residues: CASSDLAGGQETQYF. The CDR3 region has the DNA TGTGCCAGCAGTGATCTAGCGGGGGGGCAAGAGACCCAGTACTTC.

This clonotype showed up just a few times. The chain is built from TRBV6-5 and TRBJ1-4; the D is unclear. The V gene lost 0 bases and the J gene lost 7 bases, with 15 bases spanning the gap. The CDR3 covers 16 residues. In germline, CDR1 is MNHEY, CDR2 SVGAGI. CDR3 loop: CASSYSIRPLPEKLFF. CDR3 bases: TGTGCCAGCAGTTACTCGATAAGGCCTCTACCTGAAAAACTGTTTTTT.

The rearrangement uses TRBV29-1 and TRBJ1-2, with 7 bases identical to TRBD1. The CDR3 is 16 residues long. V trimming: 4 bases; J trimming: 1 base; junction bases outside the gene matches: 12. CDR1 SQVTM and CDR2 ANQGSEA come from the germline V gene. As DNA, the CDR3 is TGCAGCGTTGGACGGGACAGCCGGAACCTTAACTATGGCTACACCTTC. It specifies CSVGRDSRNLNYGYTF.

CDR3 bases: TGTGCCAGCAGCTTGTTACTAGCGGGGCCCCCGGTGGAGACCCAGTACTTC. Encoded protein: CASSLLLAGPPVETQYF. The V and J genes are TRBV5-6 and TRBJ2-5; 10 bases map to TRBD2. The germline V gene has CDR1 SGHDT and CDR2 YYEEEE. This CDR3 is 17 amino acids long. J was trimmed by 5 bases and V by 1 base; bases with no gene match: 11. Full variable domain (outside the CDR3, taken from reference TRBV5-6 and TRBJ2-5): DAGVTQSPTHLIKTRGQQVTLRCSPKSGHDTVSWYQQALGQGPQFIFQYYEEEERQRGNFPDRFSGHQFPNYSSELNVNALLLGDSALYLCASSLLLAGPPVETQYFGPGTRLLVL.

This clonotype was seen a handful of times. CDR3 amino acids: CASSFFMGQETQYF. The CDR3, as DNA: TGTGCCAGCAGTTTTTTTATGGGACAAGAGACCCAGTACTTC. The chain links TRBV12-3 or TRBV12-4 to TRBJ2-5, with D uncertain. Trimming cost V 3 bases and J 2 bases, with 10 bases left between them. The CDR3 loop spans 14 amino acids.

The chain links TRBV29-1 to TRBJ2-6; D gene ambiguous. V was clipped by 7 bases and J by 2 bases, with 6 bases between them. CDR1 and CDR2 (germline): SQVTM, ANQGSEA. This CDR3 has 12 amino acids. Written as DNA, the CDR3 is TGCAGCGCCTTTACTGGGGCCAACGTCCTGACTTTC. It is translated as CSAFTGANVLTF. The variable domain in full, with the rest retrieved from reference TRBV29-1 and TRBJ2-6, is SAVISQKPSRDICQRGTSLTIQCQVDSQVTMMFWYRQQPGQSLTLIATANQGSEATYESGFVIDKFPISRPNLTFSTLTVSNMSPEDSSIYLCSAFTGANVLTFGAGSRLTVL.

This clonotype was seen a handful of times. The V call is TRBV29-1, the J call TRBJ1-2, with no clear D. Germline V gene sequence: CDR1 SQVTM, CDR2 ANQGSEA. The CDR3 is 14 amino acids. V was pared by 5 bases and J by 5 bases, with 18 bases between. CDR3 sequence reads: CSVYTGQTTYGYTF. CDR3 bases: TGCAGCGTTTATACGGGCCAGACTACTTATGGCTACACCTTC.

The CDR3 protein is CASATGYDYGYTF. The CDR3 DNA reads TGCGCCAGCGCCACAGGGTATGACTATGGCTACACCTTC. The chain joins TRBV5-1 to TRBJ1-2, with D perhaps matching TRBD1 (6 bases). The CDR3 extends over 13 amino acids. Germline V gene lookup returns CDR1 SGHRS and CDR2 YFSETQ. V was cut by 7 bases and J by 3 bases, with 13 bases left in between.

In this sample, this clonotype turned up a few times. DNA for the CDR3: TGTGCCAGCATTTCGAGGGGGTCTGGGGAGCAGTACTTC. Its protein product is CASISRGSGEQYF. This sequence joins TRBV2 and TRBJ2-7; D might be TRBD1 (6 bases). CDR1 is SNHLY and CDR2 is FYNNEI in the germline V gene. This CDR3 comprises 13 residues. V was cut by 7 bases and J by 7 bases, with 17 bases left in between.

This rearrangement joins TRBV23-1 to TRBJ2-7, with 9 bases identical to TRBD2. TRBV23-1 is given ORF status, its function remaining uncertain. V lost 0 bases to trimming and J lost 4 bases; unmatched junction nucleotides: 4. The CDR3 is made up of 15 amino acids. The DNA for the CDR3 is TGCGCCAGCAGTCAATCCAGCGGGGGGTTGTACGAGCAGTACTTC. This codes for CASSQSSGGLYEQYF.

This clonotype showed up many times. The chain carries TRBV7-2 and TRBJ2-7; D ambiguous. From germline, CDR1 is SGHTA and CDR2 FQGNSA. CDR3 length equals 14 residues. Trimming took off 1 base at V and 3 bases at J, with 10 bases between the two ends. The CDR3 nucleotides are TGTGCCAGCAGCTTAGGAGCAGGACGCTACGAGCAGTACTTC. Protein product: CASSLGAGRYEQYF. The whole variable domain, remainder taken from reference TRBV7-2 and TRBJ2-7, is GAGVSQSPSNKVTEKGKDVELRCDPISGHTALYWYRQSLGQGLEFLIYFQGNSAPDKSGLPSDRFSAERTGGSVSTLTIQRTQQEDSAVYLCASSLGAGRYEQYFGPGTRLTVT.

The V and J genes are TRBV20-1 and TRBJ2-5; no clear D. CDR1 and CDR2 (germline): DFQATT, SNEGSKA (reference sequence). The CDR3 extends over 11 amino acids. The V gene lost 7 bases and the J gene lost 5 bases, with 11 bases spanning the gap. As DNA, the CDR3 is TGCAGTGTAACAATCGGGGAGACCCAGTACTTC. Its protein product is CSVTIGETQYF.

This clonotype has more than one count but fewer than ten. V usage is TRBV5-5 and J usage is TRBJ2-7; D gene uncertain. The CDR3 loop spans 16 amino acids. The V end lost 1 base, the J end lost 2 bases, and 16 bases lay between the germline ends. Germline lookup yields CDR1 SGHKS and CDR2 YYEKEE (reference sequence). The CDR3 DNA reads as TGTGCCAGCAGCTTGAGGTGGGCGGATCCTACCTACGAGCAGTACTTC. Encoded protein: CASSLRWADPTYEQYF.

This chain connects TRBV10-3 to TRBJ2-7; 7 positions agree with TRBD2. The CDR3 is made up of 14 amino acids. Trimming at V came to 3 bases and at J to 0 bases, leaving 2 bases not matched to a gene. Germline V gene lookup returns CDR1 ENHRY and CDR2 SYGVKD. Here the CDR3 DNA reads TGTGCCATCAGTGACGGCGGGGGCTCCTACGAGCAGTACTTC. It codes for CAISDGGGSYEQYF.

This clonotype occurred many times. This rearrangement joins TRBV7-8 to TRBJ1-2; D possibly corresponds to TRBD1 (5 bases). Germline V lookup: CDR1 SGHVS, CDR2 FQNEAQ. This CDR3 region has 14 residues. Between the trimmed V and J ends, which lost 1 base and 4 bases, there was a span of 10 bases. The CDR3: CASSLGRGPYGYTF. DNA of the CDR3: TGTGCCAGCAGCTTAGGAAGGGGACCCTATGGCTACACCTTC.

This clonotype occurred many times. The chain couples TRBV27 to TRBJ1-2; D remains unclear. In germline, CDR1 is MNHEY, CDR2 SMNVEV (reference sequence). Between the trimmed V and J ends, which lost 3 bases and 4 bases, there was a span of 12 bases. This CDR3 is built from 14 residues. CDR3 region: CASSLSSVSYGYTF. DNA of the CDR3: TGTGCCAGCAGTTTGTCATCGGTCAGCTATGGCTACACCTTC.

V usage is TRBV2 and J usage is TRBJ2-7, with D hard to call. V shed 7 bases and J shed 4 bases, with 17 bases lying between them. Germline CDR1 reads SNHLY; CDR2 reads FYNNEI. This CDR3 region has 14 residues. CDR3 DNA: TGTGCCAGCAACGACATTTTTCCGGCGTACGAGCAGTACTTC. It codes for CASNDIFPAYEQYF.

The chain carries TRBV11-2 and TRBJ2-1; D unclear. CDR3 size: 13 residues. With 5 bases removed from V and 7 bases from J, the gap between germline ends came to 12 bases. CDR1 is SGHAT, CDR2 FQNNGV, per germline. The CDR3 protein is CASSPRTGNEQFF. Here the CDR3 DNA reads TGTGCCAGCAGCCCCCGGACGGGTAATGAGCAGTTCTTC.

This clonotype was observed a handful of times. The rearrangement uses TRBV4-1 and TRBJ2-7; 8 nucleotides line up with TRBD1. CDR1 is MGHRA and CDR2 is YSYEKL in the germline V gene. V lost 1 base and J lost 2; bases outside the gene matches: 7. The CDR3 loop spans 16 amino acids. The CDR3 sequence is CASSQGSDRVTYEQYF. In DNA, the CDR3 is TGCGCCAGCAGCCAAGGCTCGGACAGGGTTACCTACGAGCAGTACTTC.

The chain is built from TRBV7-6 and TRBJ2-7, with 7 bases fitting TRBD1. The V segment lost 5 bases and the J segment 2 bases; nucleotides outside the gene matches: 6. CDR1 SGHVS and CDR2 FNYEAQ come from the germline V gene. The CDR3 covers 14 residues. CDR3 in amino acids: CASSARDRTYEQYF. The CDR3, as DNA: TGTGCCAGCAGCGCTCGGGACAGAACCTACGAGCAGTACTTC.

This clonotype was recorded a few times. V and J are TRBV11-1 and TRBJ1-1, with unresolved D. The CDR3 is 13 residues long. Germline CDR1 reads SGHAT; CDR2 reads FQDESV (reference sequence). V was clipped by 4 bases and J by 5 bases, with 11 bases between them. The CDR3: CASSSYGETEAFF. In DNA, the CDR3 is TGTGCCAGCAGCTCTTACGGGGAGACTGAAGCTTTCTTT.